This T cell receptor beta chain derives from a study of T cells in Graves' hyperthyroidism and ophthalmopathy. Points from the study as a whole: It was a median 6.5 months before onset that the model predicted ophthalmopathy. Blood also carried most thyroid clonotypes expanded above 0.001.

This CDR3 has 14 residues. Germline values: CDR1 SEHNR, CDR2 FQNEAQ (reference sequence). V was trimmed by 1 base and J by 2 bases, leaving 9 bases between them. Stability of Graves' hyperthyroidism was defined as absent ophthalmopathy progression within 18 months. Orbital computed tomography and thyroid ultrasound, together with serum TRAb and thyroxine and clinical symptoms, were used for diagnoses. Amplified regions were TCR beta CDR3 sequences from RNA transcripts. The HTBI primer set was used in a first-round RT-PCR of the TCR CDR3. TCRdb reprocessed the multiplex PCR reads via MiXCR and lists one record per CDR3 protein. The sample includes about 540,000 distinct CDR3 sequences, about 45% of them seen just once. There are many counts of this clonotype. The antigen is undetermined.

Source material: peripheral blood or thyroid tissue (not recorded which). This sequence originates from a woman younger than 35 with Graves' hyperthyroidism. The chain uses TRBV7-9 and TRBJ2-7; D is perhaps TRBD1 (6 bases). The chain's CDR3 is CASSLGRGPYEQYF. As DNA, the CDR3 is TGTGCCAGCAGCTTAGGCAGGGGACCCTACGAGCAGTACTTC.